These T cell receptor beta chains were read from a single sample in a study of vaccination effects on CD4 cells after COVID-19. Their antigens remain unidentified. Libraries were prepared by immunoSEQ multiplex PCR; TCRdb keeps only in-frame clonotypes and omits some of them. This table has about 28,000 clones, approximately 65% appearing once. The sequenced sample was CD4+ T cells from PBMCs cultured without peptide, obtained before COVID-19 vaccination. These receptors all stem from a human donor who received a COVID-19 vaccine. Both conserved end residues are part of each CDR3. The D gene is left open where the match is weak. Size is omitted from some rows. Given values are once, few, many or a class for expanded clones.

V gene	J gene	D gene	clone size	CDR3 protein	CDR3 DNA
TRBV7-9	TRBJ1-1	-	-	CASSSLLEAFF	TGTGCCAGCAGCTCCCTTTTAGAAGCTTTCTTT
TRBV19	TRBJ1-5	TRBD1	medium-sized	CASSTQPTGGNQPQHF	TGTGCCAGTAGTACCCAACCGACAGGGGGCAATCAGCCCCAGCATTTT
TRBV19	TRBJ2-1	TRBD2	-	CASSIPSGILYNEQFF	TGTGCCAGTAGTATTCCCAGCGGGATTCTATACAATGAGCAGTTCTTC
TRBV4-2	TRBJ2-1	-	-	CASSQDLGDSYNEQFF	TGTGCCAGCAGCCAAGATCTTGGGGACTCCTACAATGAGCAGTTCTTC
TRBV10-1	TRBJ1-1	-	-	CASSSGLITEAFF	TGCGCCAGCAGCTCGGGGCTTATCACTGAAGCTTTCTTT
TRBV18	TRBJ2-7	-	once	CASSPDLGEQYF	TGTGCCAGCTCACCAGACCTAGGGGAGCAGTACTTC
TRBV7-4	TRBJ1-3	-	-	CASSYREYVNTIYF	TGTGCCAGCAGCTACAGGGAATATGTAAACACCATATATTTT
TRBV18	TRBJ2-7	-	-	CASSPTTRFYEQYF	TGTGCCAGCTCACCCACTACAAGGTTCTACGAGCAGTACTTC
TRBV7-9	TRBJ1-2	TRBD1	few	CASSLSMTGANYGYTF	TGTGCCAGCAGCTTAAGTATGACAGGGGCTAACTATGGCTACACCTTC
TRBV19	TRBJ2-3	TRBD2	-	CASSLAGGPTDTQYF	TGTGCCAGTAGCTTAGCGGGGGGGCCCACAGATACGCAGTATTTT
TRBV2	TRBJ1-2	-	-	CASSEIWEQSYGYTF	TGTGCCAGCAGTGAAATATGGGAACAGTCCTATGGCTACACCTTC
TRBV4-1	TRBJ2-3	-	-	CASSEFDDTQYF	TGCGCCAGCAGCGAATTTGACGATACGCAGTATTTT
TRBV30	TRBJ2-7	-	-	CAWSGGGNSYEQYF	TGTGCCTGGAGTGGAGGGGGGAACTCCTACGAGCAGTACTTC
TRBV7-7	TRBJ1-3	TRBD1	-	CASSPTGVDGNTIYF	TGTGCCAGCAGCCCGACAGGGGTGGACGGAAACACCATATATTTT
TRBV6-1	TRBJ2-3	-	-	CASSDRGPRVDTQYF	TGTGCCAGCAGTGATCGGGGGCCGAGGGTGGATACGCAGTATTTT
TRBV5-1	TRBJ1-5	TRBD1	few	CASSDRGPYSNQPQHF	TGCGCCAGTTCGGACAGGGGGCCTTATAGCAATCAGCCCCAGCATTTT
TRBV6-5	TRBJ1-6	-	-	CASRTTWANSPLHF	TGTGCCAGCAGAACAACATGGGCAAATTCACCCCTCCACTTT
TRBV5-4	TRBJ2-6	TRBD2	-	CASSLRGGSSSGANVLTF	TGTGCCAGCAGCTTGCGGGGGGGGTCCAGCTCTGGGGCCAACGTCCTGACTTTC
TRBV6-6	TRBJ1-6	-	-	CASSYSQSPLHF	TGTGCCAGCAGTTACTCGCAATCACCCCTCCACTTT
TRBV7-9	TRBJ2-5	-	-	CASSSLVALEQETQYF	TGTGCCAGCAGCTCACTGGTGGCGCTCGAACAAGAGACCCAGTACTTC
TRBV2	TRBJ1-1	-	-	CASSEYLLYTEAFF	TGTGCCAGCAGTGAATACCTCCTTTACACTGAAGCTTTCTTT
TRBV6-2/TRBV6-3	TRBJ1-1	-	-	CASSPHWGRADTEAFF	TGTGCCAGCAGCCCCCATTGGGGCAGGGCGGACACTGAAGCTTTCTTT
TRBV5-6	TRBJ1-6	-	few	CASSLVQGNSPLHF	TGTGCCAGCAGCTTGGTCCAGGGTAATTCACCCCTCCACTTT
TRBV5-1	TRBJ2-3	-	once	CASSLQGFGTDTQYF	TGCGCCAGCAGCTTGCAGGGTTTCGGGACAGATACGCAGTATTTT
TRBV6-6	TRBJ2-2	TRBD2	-	CASRSGGGASGELFF	TGTGCCAGCAGGTCCGGCGGGGGGGCCTCCGGGGAGCTGTTTTTT
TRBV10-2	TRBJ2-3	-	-	CASRDELSGSDTQYF	TGCGCCAGCAGAGACGAACTTAGCGGCTCAGATACGCAGTATTTT
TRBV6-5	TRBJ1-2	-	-	CASSYSPGGAGYTF	TGTGCCAGCAGTTACTCACCGGGAGGAGCTGGCTACACCTTC
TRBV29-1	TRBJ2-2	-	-	CSVQGGGNTGELFF	TGCAGCGTCCAGGGCGGAGGTAACACCGGGGAGCTGTTTTTT
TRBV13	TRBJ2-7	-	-	CASSSSGIWGRSSYEQYF	TGTGCCAGCAGCTCCTCGGGTATTTGGGGCCGAAGCTCCTACGAGCAGTACTTC
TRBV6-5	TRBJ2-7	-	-	CASGISYEQYF	TGTGCCAGCGGGATTTCCTACGAGCAGTACTTC
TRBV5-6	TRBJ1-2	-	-	CASSLRGWTDYGYTF	TGTGCCAGCAGCTTGCGGGGTTGGACGGACTATGGCTACACCTTC
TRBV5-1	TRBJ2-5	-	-	CASSLEFLAGETQYF	TGCGCCAGCAGCTTGGAGTTCCTAGCAGGGGAGACCCAGTACTTC
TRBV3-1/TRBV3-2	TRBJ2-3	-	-	CASSQAEPDTQYF	TGTGCCAGCAGCCAGGCGGAACCAGATACGCAGTATTTT
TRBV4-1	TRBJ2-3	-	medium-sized	CASTTPGTDTQYF	TGCGCCAGCACGACCCCGGGCACAGATACGCAGTATTTT
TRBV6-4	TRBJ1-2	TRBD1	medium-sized	CASSPDRAGGYTF	TGTGCCAGCAGTCCGGACAGGGCGGGTGGCTACACCTTC
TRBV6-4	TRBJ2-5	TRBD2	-	CASRRPGLALQETQYF	TGTGCCAGCAGGAGACCGGGACTAGCGTTGCAAGAGACCCAGTACTTC
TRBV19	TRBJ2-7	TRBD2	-	CASSATSGRSYEQYF	TGTGCCAGTAGTGCGACTAGCGGGAGGTCCTACGAGCAGTACTTC
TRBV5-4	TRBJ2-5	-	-	CASSLAGNQETQYF	TGTGCCAGCAGCTTGGCAGGGAACCAAGAGACCCAGTACTTC
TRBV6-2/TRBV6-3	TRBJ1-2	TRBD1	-	CASSETGRRNGYTF	TGTGCCAGCAGCGAGACAGGGAGAAGGAATGGCTACACCTTC
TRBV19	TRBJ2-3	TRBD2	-	CASSTAGLPTDTQYF	TGTGCCAGTAGTACAGCGGGACTACCCACAGATACGCAGTATTTT
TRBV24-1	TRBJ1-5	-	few	CATSESTGNSQPQHF	TGTGCCACCAGTGAGTCGACAGGAAACAGTCAGCCCCAGCATTTT
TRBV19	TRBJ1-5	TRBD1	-	CASTHSSNRGINQPQHF	TGTGCCAGTACCCATAGTTCGAACAGGGGGATTAATCAGCCCCAGCATTTT
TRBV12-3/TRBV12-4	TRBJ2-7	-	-	CASTPGRAYEQYF	TGTGCCAGCACCCCTGGCAGAGCCTACGAGCAGTACTTC
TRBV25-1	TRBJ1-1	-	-	CASSELVTEAFF	TGTGCCAGCAGTGAATTGGTTACTGAAGCTTTCTTT
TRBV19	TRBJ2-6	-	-	CASIQGEAGANVLTF	TGTGCCAGTATCCAGGGGGAGGCTGGGGCCAACGTCCTGACTTTC
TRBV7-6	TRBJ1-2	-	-	CASSPPGRGNYGYTF	TGTGCCAGCAGCCCTCCCGGGAGGGGGAACTATGGCTACACCTTC
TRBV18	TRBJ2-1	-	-	CASSPSRYNEQFF	TGTGCCAGCTCACCATCTAGGTACAATGAGCAGTTCTTC
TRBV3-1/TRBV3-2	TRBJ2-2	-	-	CASSQVRRVALAGELFF	TGTGCCAGCAGCCAAGTTCGCCGGGTGGCTTTGGCCGGGGAGCTGTTTTTT